A few counts support the clone carrying this T cell receptor beta chain. Every patient was affected by relapse after autologous stem cell transplantation, while exposure to brentuximab vedotin was not uniform. The patients, who had relapsed/refractory classical Hodgkin lymphoma, achieved best responses of complete response, partial response or progressive disease. The repertoire was sequenced with immunoSEQ multiplex PCR; TCRdb's copy has only in-frame clones and lacks some. The table has nearly 55,000 clones, over 75% seen once; the top ten hold less than 20%. This CDR3 comprises 12 residues. Germline loops: CDR1 LNHDA, CDR2 SQIVND (reference sequence). The V gene lost 5 bases and the J gene lost 10 bases, with 14 bases spanning the gap. The data originate from a study of PD-1 blockade in classical Hodgkin lymphoma.

This rearrangement joins TRBV19 to TRBJ1-1; D is uncertain. The source material was peripheral blood mononuclear cells (PBMCs), sampled at baseline. The sequence was collected from a human donor with classical Hodgkin lymphoma. The CDR3 DNA reads TGTGCCAGTAGTCCGATAGGTCATGGAGCTTTCTTT. Translating gives CASSPIGHGAFF.